This T cell receptor (beta chain) is from a study of cytomegalovirus exposure and HLA in healthy donors. Study-wide results and caveats: The study designated roughly 160 TCR beta chains cytomegalovirus-associated. High sensitivity and specificity were reportedly achieved when the classifier diagnosed cytomegalovirus status. In a later analysis, compared with equally common non-associated chains, HLA-associated beta chains were more expanded.

PCR amplification relied on 60 Vbeta primers (plus 13 Jbeta primers). The method was immunoSEQ multiplex PCR; TCRdb's version includes in-frame clones alone and lacks a portion of them. The repertoire holds roughly 110,000 clones, around three quarters seen once, with 3% in the top ten. The CDR3 is 15 amino acids. V lost 0 bases to trimming and J lost 1 base, with 8 bases between them. Germline V gene lookup returns CDR1 SGHTS and CDR2 YDEGEE. As to this clone: The antigen remains unidentified.

This receptor was identified in a woman aged 18 to 35 in good health and CMV-seropositive. Specimen: PBMCs. This sequence joins TRBV5-8 and TRBJ1-5, with D possibly TRBD1 on 6 matching bases. CDR3 in DNA: TGTGCCAGCAGCTTGGCAGGGGCCAGCAATCAGCCCCAGCATTTT. It translates to CASSLAGASNQPQHF.